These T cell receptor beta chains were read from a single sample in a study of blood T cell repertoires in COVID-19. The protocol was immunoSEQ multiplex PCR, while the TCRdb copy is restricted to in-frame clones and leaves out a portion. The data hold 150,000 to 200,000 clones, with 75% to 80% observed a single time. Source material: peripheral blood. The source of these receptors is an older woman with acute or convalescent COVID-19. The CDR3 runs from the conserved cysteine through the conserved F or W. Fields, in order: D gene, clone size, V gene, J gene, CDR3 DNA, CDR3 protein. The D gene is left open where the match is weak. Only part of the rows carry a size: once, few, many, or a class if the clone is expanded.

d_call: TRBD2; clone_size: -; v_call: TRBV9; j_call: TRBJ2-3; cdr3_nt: TGTGCCAGCAGCTCGGGGGGGGCCTACACAGATACGCAGTATTTT; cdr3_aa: CASSSGGAYTDTQYF
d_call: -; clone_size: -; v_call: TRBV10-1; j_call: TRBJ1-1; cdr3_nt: TGCGCCAGCAGCGCATCGGGCACTGAAGCTTTCTTT; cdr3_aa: CASSASGTEAFF
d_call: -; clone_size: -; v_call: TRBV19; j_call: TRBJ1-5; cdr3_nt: TGTGCCAGTAGTATAGACCGGGGGGGGGATCAGCCCCAGCATTTT; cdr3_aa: CASSIDRGGDQPQHF
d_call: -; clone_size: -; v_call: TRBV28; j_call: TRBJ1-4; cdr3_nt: TGTGCCAGCAGGAATGGGGGGTTCACTAATGAAAAACTGTTTTTT; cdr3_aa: CASRNGGFTNEKLFF
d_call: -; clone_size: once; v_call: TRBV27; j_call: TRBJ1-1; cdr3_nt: TGTGCCAGCAGTTGGACAGCGAACACTGAAGCTTTCTTT; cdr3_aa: CASSWTANTEAFF
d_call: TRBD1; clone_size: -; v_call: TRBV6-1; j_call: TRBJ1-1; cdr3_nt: TGTGCCAGCAGTGAATTGTGGACAGGGGACACTGAAGCTTTCTTT; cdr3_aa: CASSELWTGDTEAFF
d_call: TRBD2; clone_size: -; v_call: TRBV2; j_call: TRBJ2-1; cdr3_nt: TGTGCCAGCAGACTCGGGACTAGTTACAACAATGAGCAGTTCTTC; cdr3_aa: CASRLGTSYNNEQFF
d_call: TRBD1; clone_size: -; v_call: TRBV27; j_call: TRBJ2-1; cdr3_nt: TGTGCCAGCAGTCCATCCGGGACAGGGGTTCGCAATGAGCAGTTCTTC; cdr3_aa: CASSPSGTGVRNEQFF
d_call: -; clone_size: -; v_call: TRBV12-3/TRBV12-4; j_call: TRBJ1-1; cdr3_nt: TGTGCCAGCAGTTTAGATCGCGGGTCAGAGTCTTTCTTT; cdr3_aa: CASSLDRGSESFF
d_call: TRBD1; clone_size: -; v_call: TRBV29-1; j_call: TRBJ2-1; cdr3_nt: TGCAGCGTTGTGCGACAGGGGGATACGGGTGAGCAGTTCTTC; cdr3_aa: CSVVRQGDTGEQFF
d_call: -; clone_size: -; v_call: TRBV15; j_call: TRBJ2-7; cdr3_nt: TGTGCCACCAGCAGGGACAAGTCCTACGAGCAGTACTTC; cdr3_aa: CATSRDKSYEQYF
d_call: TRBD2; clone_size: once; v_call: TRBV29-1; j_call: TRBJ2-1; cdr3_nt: TGCAGCGTGACGACTAGCGGGTGGAATGAGCAGTTCTTC; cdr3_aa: CSVTTSGWNEQFF
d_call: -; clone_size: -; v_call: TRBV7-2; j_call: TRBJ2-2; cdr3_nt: TGTGCCAGCAGCTGGTTCCCGGGACAACCGCACACCGGGGAGCTGTTTTTT; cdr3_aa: CASSWFPGQPHTGELFF
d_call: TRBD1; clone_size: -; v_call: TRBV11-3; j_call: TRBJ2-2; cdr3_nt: TGTGCCAGCAGCGTCTCGACAGGGCAGGGCACCGGGGAGCTGTTTTTT; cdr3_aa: CASSVSTGQGTGELFF
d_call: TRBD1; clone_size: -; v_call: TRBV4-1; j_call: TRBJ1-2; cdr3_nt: TGCGCCAGCAGCGAAGTAGACAGGGACGGCTACACCTTC; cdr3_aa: CASSEVDRDGYTF
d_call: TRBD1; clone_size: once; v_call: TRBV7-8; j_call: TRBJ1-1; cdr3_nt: TGTGCCAGCAGCCCAAAGAGGGGGACAGGGGGCACTGAAGCTTTCTTT; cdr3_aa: CASSPKRGTGGTEAFF
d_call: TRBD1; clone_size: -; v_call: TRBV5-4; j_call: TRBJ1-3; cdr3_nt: TGTGCCAGCAGTACATTTGGACAGGCTAAATCCTCTGGAAACACCATATATTTT; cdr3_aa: CASSTFGQAKSSGNTIYF
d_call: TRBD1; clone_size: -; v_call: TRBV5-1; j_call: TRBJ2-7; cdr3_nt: TGCGCCAGCAGCTTGGCCGCAGGACAGGGGCCTAGCTACGAGCAGTACTTC; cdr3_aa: CASSLAAGQGPSYEQYF
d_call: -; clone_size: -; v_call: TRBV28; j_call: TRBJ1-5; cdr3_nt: TGTGCCAGCAGTTTCGGGAGGCCCCAGCATTTT; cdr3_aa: CASSFGRPQHF
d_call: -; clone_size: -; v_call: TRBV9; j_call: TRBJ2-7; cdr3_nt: TGTGCCAGCAGCGTAGGATGGGACTCTACCTACGAGCAGTACTTC; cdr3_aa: CASSVGWDSTYEQYF
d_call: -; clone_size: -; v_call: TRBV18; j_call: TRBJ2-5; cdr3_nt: TGTGCCAGCTCAAGGGACTCCCAAGAGACCCAGTACTTC; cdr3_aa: CASSRDSQETQYF
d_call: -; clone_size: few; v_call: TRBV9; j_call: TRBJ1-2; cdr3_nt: TGTGCCAGCAGCGTTAGTCAGGTCTTTAACTATGGCTACACCTTC; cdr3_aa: CASSVSQVFNYGYTF
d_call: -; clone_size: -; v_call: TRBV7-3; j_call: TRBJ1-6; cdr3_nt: TGTGCCAGCAGCTTGCAGGATTTTAATTCACCCCTCCACTTT; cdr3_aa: CASSLQDFNSPLHF